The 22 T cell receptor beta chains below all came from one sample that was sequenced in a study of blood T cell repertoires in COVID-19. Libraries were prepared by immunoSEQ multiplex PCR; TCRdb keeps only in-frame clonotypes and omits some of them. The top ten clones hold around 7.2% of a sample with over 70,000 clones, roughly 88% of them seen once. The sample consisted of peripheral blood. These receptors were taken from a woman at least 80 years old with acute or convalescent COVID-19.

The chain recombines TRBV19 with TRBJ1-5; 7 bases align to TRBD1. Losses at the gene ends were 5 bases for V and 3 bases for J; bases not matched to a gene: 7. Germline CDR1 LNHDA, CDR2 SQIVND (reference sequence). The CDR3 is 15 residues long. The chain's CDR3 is CASSAGQRPNQPQHF. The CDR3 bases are TGTGCCAGTAGTGCGGGACAGCGACCCAATCAGCCCCAGCATTTT.

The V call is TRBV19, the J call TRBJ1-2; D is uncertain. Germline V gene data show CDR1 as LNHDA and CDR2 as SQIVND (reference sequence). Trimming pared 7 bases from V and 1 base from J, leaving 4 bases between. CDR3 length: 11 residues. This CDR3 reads CASKLNYGYTF. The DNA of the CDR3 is TGTGCCAGTAAACTTAACTATGGCTACACCTTC.

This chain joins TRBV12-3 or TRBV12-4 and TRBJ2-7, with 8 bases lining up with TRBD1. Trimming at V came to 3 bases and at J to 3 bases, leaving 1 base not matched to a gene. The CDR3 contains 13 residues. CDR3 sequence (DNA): TGTGCCAGCAGTTTTGACAGGGGCTACGAGCAGTACTTC. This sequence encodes CASSFDRGYEQYF.

The CDR3 here is CASSDLGGIEAFF. CDR3 sequence (DNA): TGTGCCAGCAGTGACCTCGGGGGTATTGAAGCTTTCTTT. The chain recombines TRBV6-2 or TRBV6-3 with TRBJ1-1, with D possibly matching TRBD1 (5 bases). CDR3 length: 13 amino acids. Trimming left V 5 bases short and J 7 bases short, with 14 bases between. In germline, CDR1 is MNHEY, CDR2 SVGEGT.

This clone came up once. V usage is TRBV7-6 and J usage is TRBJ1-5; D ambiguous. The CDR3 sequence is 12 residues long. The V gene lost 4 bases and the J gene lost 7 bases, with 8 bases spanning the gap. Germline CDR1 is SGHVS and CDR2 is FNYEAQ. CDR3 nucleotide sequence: TGTGCCAGCAGCTCACCGGAGCAGCCCCAGCATTTT. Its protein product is CASSSPEQPQHF.

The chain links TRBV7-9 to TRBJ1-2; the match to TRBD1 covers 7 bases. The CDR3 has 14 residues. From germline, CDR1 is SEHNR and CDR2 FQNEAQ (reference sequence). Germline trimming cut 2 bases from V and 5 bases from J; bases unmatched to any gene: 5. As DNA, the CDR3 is TGTGCCAGCAGCTTAAACGGACAGGAGTATGGCTACACCTTC. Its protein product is CASSLNGQEYGYTF.

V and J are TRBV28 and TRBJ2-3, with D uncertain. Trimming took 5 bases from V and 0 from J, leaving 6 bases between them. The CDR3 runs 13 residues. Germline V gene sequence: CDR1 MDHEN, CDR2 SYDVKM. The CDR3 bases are TGTGCCAGCAGTCTTTCTAGCACAGATACGCAGTATTTT. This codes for CASSLSSTDTQYF.

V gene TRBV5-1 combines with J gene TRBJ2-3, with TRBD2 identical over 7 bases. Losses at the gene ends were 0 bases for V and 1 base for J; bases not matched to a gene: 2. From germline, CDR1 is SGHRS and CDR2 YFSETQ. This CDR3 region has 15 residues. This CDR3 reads CASSLVTSGTDTQYF. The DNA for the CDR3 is TGCGCCAGCAGCTTGGTAACTAGCGGCACAGATACGCAGTATTTT.

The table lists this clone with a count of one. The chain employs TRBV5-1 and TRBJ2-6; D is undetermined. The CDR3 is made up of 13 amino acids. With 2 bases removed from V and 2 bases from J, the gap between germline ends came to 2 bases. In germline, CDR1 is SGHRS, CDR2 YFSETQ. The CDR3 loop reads CASSFAGANVLTF. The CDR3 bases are TGCGCCAGCAGCTTCGCTGGGGCCAACGTCCTGACTTTC.

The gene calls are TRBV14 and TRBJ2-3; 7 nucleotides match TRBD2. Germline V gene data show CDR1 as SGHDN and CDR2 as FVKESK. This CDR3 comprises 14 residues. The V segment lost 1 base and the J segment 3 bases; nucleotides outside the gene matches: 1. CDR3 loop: CASSQARGTDTQYF. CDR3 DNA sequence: TGTGCCAGCAGCCAAGCGCGGGGGACAGATACGCAGTATTTT.

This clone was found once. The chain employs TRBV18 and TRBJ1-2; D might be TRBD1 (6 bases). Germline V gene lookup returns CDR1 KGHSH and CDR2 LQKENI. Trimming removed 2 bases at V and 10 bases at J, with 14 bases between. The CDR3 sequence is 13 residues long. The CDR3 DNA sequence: TGTGCCAGCTCACCAGTGAAGGACAGCTACTACACCTTC. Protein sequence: CASSPVKDSYYTF. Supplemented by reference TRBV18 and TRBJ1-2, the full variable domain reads NAGVMQNPRHLVRRRGQEARLRCSPMKGHSHVYWYRQLPEEGLKFMVYLQKENIIDESGMPKERFSAEFPKEGPSILRIQQVVRGDSAAYFCASSPVKDSYYTFGSGTRLTVV.

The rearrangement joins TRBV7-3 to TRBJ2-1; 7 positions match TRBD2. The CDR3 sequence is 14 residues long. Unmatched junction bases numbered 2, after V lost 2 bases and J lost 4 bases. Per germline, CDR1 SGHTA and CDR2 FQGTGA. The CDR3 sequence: CASSLGREYNEQFF. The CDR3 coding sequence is TGTGCCAGCAGCTTAGGGCGGGAGTACAATGAGCAGTTCTTC.

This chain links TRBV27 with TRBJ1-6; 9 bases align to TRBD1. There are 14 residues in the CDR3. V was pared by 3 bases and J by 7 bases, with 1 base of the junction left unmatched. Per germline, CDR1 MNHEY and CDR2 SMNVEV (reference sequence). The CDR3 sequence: CASSFTGGNSPLHF. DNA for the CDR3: TGTGCCAGCAGTTTCACAGGGGGCAATTCACCCCTCCACTTT.

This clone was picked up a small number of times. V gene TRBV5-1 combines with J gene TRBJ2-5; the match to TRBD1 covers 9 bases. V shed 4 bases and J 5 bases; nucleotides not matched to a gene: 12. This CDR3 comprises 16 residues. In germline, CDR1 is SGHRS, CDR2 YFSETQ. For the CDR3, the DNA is TGCGCCAGCAGCCCGGAGTCCGGGACAGGGTTGGAGACCCAGTACTTC. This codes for CASSPESGTGLETQYF.

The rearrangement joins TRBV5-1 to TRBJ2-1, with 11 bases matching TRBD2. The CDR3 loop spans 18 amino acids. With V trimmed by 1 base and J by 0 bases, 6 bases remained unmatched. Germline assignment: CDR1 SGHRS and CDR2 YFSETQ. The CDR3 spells CASSLTSGSASSYNEQFF. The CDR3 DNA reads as TGCGCCAGCAGCTTGACTAGCGGGAGCGCGAGCTCCTACAATGAGCAGTTCTTC.

The CDR3 DNA reads as TGTGCCGGGGCCGACATCGCGATAAACTATGGCTACACCTTC. As protein: CAGADIAINYGYTF. V gene TRBV2 combines with J gene TRBJ1-2; maybe TRBD1 (5 bases). Germline-derived CDR1 and CDR2 are SNHLY and FYNNEI. The CDR3 is 14 amino acids. V was trimmed by 11 bases and J by 2 bases, leaving 18 bases between them.

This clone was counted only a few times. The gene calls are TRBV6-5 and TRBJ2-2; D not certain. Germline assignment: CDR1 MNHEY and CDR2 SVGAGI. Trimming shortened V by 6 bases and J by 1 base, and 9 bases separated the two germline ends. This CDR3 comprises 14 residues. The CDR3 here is CASSKTQNTGELFF. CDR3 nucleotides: TGTGCCAGCAGCAAGACTCAGAACACCGGGGAGCTGTTTTTT.

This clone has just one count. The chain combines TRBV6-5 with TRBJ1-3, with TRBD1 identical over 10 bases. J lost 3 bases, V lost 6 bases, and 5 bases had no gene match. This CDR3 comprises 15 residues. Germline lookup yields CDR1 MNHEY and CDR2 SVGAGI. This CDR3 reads CASSPGQGNGNTIYF. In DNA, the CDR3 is TGTGCCAGCAGCCCGGGACAGGGGAATGGAAACACCATATATTTT.

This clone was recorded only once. The CDR3, as DNA: TGTGCCAGCAGCTCTGACAGCCTTCTCTATGGCTACACCTTC. As protein: CASSSDSLLYGYTF. The chain is built from TRBV7-2 and TRBJ1-2; the D gene is possibly TRBD1 (5 bases). The CDR3 runs to 14 residues. Germline V gives CDR1 SGHTA, CDR2 FQGNSA. Trimming stripped 4 bases from V and 4 bases from J, with 13 bases between. Based on the CDR3 plus reference TRBV7-2 and TRBJ1-2, the full variable domain is GAGVSQSPSNKVTEKGKDVELRCDPISGHTALYWYRQSLGQGLEFLIYFQGNSAPDKSGLPSDRFSAERTGGSVSTLTIQRTQQEDSAVYLCASSSDSLLYGYTFGSGTRLTVV.

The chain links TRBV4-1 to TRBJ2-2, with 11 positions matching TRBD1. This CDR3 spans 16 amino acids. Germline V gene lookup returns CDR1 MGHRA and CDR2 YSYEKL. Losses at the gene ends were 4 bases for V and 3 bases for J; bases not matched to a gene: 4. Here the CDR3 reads CASSPRTGGDTGELFF. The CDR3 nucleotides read TGCGCCAGCAGCCCCCGGACAGGGGGCGACACCGGGGAGCTGTTTTTT.

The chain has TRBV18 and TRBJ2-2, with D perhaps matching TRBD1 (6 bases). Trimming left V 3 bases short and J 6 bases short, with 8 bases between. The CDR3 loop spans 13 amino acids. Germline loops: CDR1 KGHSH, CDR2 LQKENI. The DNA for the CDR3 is TGTGCCAGCTCACCGTGGGGGCCCGGGGAGCTGTTTTTT. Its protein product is CASSPWGPGELFF.

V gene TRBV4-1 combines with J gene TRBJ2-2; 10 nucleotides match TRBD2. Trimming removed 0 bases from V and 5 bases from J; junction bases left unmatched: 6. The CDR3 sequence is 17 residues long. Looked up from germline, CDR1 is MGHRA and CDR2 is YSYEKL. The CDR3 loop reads CASSQERAGGPTGELFF. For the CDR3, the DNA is TGCGCCAGCAGCCAAGAACGAGCGGGAGGGCCGACCGGGGAGCTGTTTTTT.